This passage covers 18 T cell receptor beta chains from one sample sequenced in a study of shared clonotypes between healthy human individuals (dated by TCRdb to 2020 to 2021). Library creation used the immunoSEQ multiplex PCR assay. TCRdb's version of the immuneACCESS table is confined to in-frame rearrangements and falls short of the full clone set. An unresolved V gene accounts for under half of the shortfall where checked; the remainder is of unknown origin. In all, the sample holds a few million clones, and over 90% of those were seen once. 0.39% of the sample rests with the top ten. The sample was naive CD4+ T cells from PBMCs. This specimen's cell subset or site label, interpreted: CD45RA+ positively selected. These receptors were collected from a man aged 18-30 years in good health. Some clones in this sample may be carry-over from other donors' samples.

This clone has a handful of counts. Other DNA sequences within the sample encode an identical CDR3. The chain has TRBV18 and TRBJ2-2; TRBD1 matches at 7 bases. V shed 2 bases and J 4 bases; nucleotides not matched to a gene: 1. The germline V gene has CDR1 KGHSH and CDR2 LQKENI. The CDR3 is 14 amino acids. The CDR3 loop is CASSPDRVTGELFF. The DNA of the CDR3 is TGTGCCAGCTCACCAGACAGGGTCACCGGGGAGCTGTTTTTT.

The rearrangement links TRBV27 to TRBJ1-2; D is unresolved. This CDR3 has 11 amino acids. Germline V gives CDR1 MNHEY, CDR2 SMNVEV (reference sequence). Trimming cost V 4 bases and J 7 bases, with 7 bases left between them. CDR3 in amino acids: CASSYAGGYTF. The DNA of the CDR3 is TGTGCCAGCAGTTATGCGGGTGGCTACACCTTC.

The chain recombines TRBV5-1 with TRBJ2-2, with TRBD2 matching 11 bases. This CDR3 has 14 residues. The V segment lost 2 bases and the J segment 6 bases; nucleotides outside the gene matches: 0. Germline assignment: CDR1 SGHRS and CDR2 YFSETQ. In DNA, the CDR3 is TGCGCCAGCAGCTTACTAGCGGGAGCCGGGGAGCTGTTTTTT. As protein: CASSLLAGAGELFF.

V usage is TRBV19 and J usage is TRBJ2-2, with D possibly TRBD1 on 5 matching bases. The V and J ends lost 3 bases and 8 bases respectively, with 10 bases between them. The CDR3 has 13 amino acids. Looked up from germline, CDR1 is LNHDA and CDR2 is SQIVND (reference sequence). This chain's CDR3 is CASSIVGVGELFF. CDR3 nucleotide sequence: TGTGCCAGTAGTATCGTAGGGGTAGGGGAGCTGTTTTTT.

The CDR3 region has the DNA TGTGCCAGCCACGGCGCAGGGGGGGAATACGAGCAGTACTTC. It is translated as CASHGAGGEYEQYF. This chain joins TRBV28 and TRBJ2-7; the D call may be TRBD1 or TRBD2 (7 bases each). The germline V gene encodes CDR1 MDHEN and CDR2 SYDVKM. CDR3 length: 14 amino acids. Between the trimmed V and J ends, which lost 8 bases and 4 bases, there was a span of 18 bases.

The V call is TRBV10-3, the J call TRBJ2-4, with D perhaps being TRBD1 or TRBD2 (5 bases each). CDR1 and CDR2 from the germline V gene are ENHRY and SYGVKD. The CDR3 has 13 amino acids. V was clipped by 2 bases and J by 7 bases, with 9 bases between them. Written as DNA, the CDR3 is TGTGCCATCAGTGAGGGGACGGGGAACATTCAGTACTTC. Protein sequence: CAISEGTGNIQYF.

This sequence joins TRBV10-2 and TRBJ2-5, with 8 bases that match TRBD2. Germline loops: CDR1 WSHSY, CDR2 SAAADI. The CDR3 has 15 residues. V was pared by 6 bases and J by 4 bases, with 10 bases of the junction left unmatched. This CDR3 reads CASRDLGRAGETQYF. CDR3 nucleotides: TGCGCCAGCAGAGATCTCGGGAGGGCCGGAGAGACCCAGTACTTC.

The chain uses TRBV11-3 and TRBJ2-5, with D uncertain. CDR1 and CDR2 (germline): SGHNT, YENEEA. This CDR3 spans 16 amino acids. V was clipped by 1 base and J by 2 bases, with 14 bases between them. The DNA for the CDR3 is TGTGCCAGCAGCTTAGGATTGACGGAACGACAAGAGACCCAGTACTTC. Translated: CASSLGLTERQETQYF. Full variable domain (missing parts from reference TRBV11-3 and TRBJ2-5): EAGVVQSPRYKIIEKKQPVAFWCNPISGHNTLYWYLQNLGQGPELLIRYENEEAVDDSQLPKDRFSAERLKGVDSTLKIQPAELGDSAVYLCASSLGLTERQETQYFGPGTRLLVL.

The J gene is TRBJ1-2, the V gene TRBV6-1; D is unresolved. There are 14 residues in the CDR3. In germline, CDR1 is MNHNS, CDR2 SASEGT. V was trimmed by 6 bases and J by 4 bases, leaving 15 bases between them. CDR3 in amino acids: CASRPTADAYGYTF. CDR3 nucleotides: TGTGCCAGCAGGCCCACGGCGGATGCCTATGGCTACACCTTC.

Points on this clone: The junction departs from the called germline gene at one end, perhaps through a read error. The chain employs TRBV27 and TRBJ2-3; TRBD1 might be the D (5 bases). Germline V gene lookup returns CDR1 MNHEY and CDR2 SMNVEV (reference sequence). The CDR3 spans 17 residues. For the CDR3, the DNA is TGTGCCTGCAGCCAAATCCCCTACAGGTCCGGCACAGATACGCAGTATTTT. Amino acids: CACSQIPYRSGTDTQYF.

The chain couples TRBV19 to TRBJ2-5; D perhaps matches TRBD2 (5 bases). Trimming left V 5 bases short and J 5 bases short, with 18 bases between. The CDR3 sequence is 15 residues long. In germline, CDR1 is LNHDA, CDR2 SQIVND (reference sequence). CDR3 DNA: TGTGCCAGTAGTTCCACCACGGGCAGGAGGGAGACCCAGTACTTC. This sequence encodes CASSSTTGRRETQYF.

The chain combines TRBV7-3 with TRBJ2-1; D is possibly TRBD1 (5 bases). This CDR3 comprises 16 residues. Trimming stripped 5 bases from V and 4 bases from J, with 18 bases between. CDR1 is SGHTA and CDR2 is FQGTGA in the germline V gene. CDR3 loop: CASSPQTVTRYNEQFF. The CDR3 coding sequence is TGTGCCAGCAGCCCCCAGACAGTAACGAGGTACAATGAGCAGTTCTTC.

V and J are TRBV7-2 and TRBJ2-5; D is tentatively TRBD1 or TRBD2 (5 bases each). The CDR3 is made up of 14 amino acids. V lost 3 bases, J lost 5 bases, and 13 bases lay in between. The V gene's germline CDR1 is SGHTA and CDR2 FQGNSA. CDR3 sequence: CASSLPGTRETQYF. The DNA for the CDR3 is TGTGCCAGCAGCTTGCCAGGGACCAGGGAGACCCAGTACTTC. The full variable domain, with the rest looked up from reference TRBV7-2 and TRBJ2-5, is GAGVSQSPSNKVTEKGKDVELRCDPISGHTALYWYRQSLGQGLEFLIYFQGNSAPDKSGLPSDRFSAERTGGSVSTLTIQRTQQEDSAVYLCASSLPGTRETQYFGPGTRLLVL.

About this clone itself: At one end the junction does not follow the germline gene, possibly because of a read error. The V call is TRBV5-5, the J call TRBJ2-1; tentatively, D is TRBD1 (5 bases). Germline V CDR1 and CDR2: SGHKS, YYEKEE (reference sequence). This CDR3 is built from 14 residues. As DNA, the CDR3 is TGTGCCAGCAGCTTGGGACAGAGCTACAGTGAGCAGTTCTTC. Its translation: CASSLGQSYSEQFF.

This chain uses TRBV4-2 with TRBJ2-1; D unresolved. The CDR3 has 13 amino acids. The V end lost 4 bases, the J end lost 6 bases, and 10 bases lay between the germline ends. Germline V gene lookup returns CDR1 LGHNA and CDR2 YNFKEQ. CDR3 protein: CASSLEMGNEQFF. The DNA of the CDR3 is TGTGCCAGCAGCCTAGAGATGGGCAATGAGCAGTTCTTC.

The chain carries TRBV28 and TRBJ2-7; 8 nucleotides match TRBD2. This CDR3 has 15 residues. CDR1 is MDHEN, CDR2 SYDVKM, per germline. V was clipped by 5 bases and J by 4 bases; unmatched bases: 10. CDR3: CASSLTGLEKYEQYF. CDR3 DNA sequence: TGTGCCAGCAGTCTGACGGGACTAGAGAAATACGAGCAGTACTTC. The full variable domain, with the rest looked up from reference TRBV28 and TRBJ2-7, is DVKVTQSSRYLVKRTGEKVFLECVQDMDHENMFWYRQDPGLGLRLIYFSYDVKMKEKGDIPEGYSVSREKKERFSLILESASTNQTSMYLCASSLTGLEKYEQYFGPGTRLTVT.

The CDR3 DNA sequence: TGCGCCAGCAGCCAAGGACGGCCAGTAGAAGAGCAGTACTTC. This encodes CASSQGRPVEEQYF. The V call is TRBV5-1, the J call TRBJ2-7; D is ambiguous. The germline V and J ends were trimmed by 4 bases and 7 bases, with 18 bases remaining between them. The CDR3 has 14 residues. The V gene's germline CDR1 is SGHRS and CDR2 YFSETQ.

J is TRBJ2-5 and V is TRBV19; D remains ambiguous. The length of the CDR3 is 14 residues. V was shortened by 2 bases and J by 4 bases, with 11 bases between the two germline ends. Germline V lookup: CDR1 LNHDA, CDR2 SQIVND (reference sequence). In nucleotides, the CDR3 is TGTGCCAGTAGTATAACCATGGACCCAGAGACCCAGTACTTC. Translating it yields CASSITMDPETQYF.